Listed below are T cell receptor beta chains from one sample, sequenced in a study of siplizumab effects on memory and regulatory T cells. Using immunoSEQ multiplex PCR, the repertoire was profiled, and TCRdb retains in-frame clones only, with some absent. This sample has about 91,000 clones, with 93% found just once. The source material was CD8+ T cells sorted from blood. Receptors were obtained from a human donor in good health. The CDR3 runs from the conserved cysteine through the conserved F or W. The D gene is left open where the match is weak. Some rows have no size entry. The others give once, few or many, or a class for an expanded clone.

cdr3_nt: TGTGCCAGCAGCGCGGACAGGGGCGGGGGTGAGCAGTTCTTC
cdr3_aa: CASSADRGGGEQFF
v_call: TRBV7-3
clone_size: -
j_call: TRBJ2-1
d_call: TRBD1

cdr3_nt: TGTGCCAGCGCTGTCCTAGGGGCAGGGGGCGACGAGCAGTACTTC
cdr3_aa: CASAVLGAGGDEQYF
v_call: TRBV9
clone_size: -
j_call: TRBJ2-7
d_call: TRBD1

cdr3_nt: TGCAGTGCTAGAGAGGGTTACGAGCAGTACTTC
cdr3_aa: CSAREGYEQYF
v_call: TRBV20-1
clone_size: -
j_call: TRBJ2-7
d_call: -

cdr3_nt: TGTGCCAGCAGTGACTCTATCTTGGTCCGGAGCGGGGGAAAAGAGACCCAGTACTTC
cdr3_aa: CASSDSILVRSGGKETQYF
v_call: TRBV6-4
clone_size: -
j_call: TRBJ2-5
d_call: TRBD2

cdr3_nt: TGTGCCAGCAGCACTCCTAGCGGGGGTTACGAGCAGTACTTC
cdr3_aa: CASSTPSGGYEQYF
v_call: TRBV7-2
clone_size: -
j_call: TRBJ2-7
d_call: TRBD2

cdr3_nt: TGTGCCGGAGCCGGACAGGCCTTCACTGAAGCTTTCTTT
cdr3_aa: CAGAGQAFTEAFF
v_call: TRBV30
clone_size: -
j_call: TRBJ1-1
d_call: TRBD1

cdr3_nt: TGTGCCAGCAGCCCCAATAGTGGCGAGCAGTACTTC
cdr3_aa: CASSPNSGEQYF
v_call: TRBV7-9
clone_size: -
j_call: TRBJ2-7
d_call: -

cdr3_nt: TGTGCCCTCGTGTCGGGAAACACCATATATTTT
cdr3_aa: CALVSGNTIYF
v_call: TRBV7-9
clone_size: -
j_call: TRBJ1-3
d_call: -

cdr3_nt: TGTGCCAGAAGCCCTGAGCCGGCAGGGGGGATGAACACTGAAGCTTTCTTT
cdr3_aa: CARSPEPAGGMNTEAFF
v_call: TRBV5-3
clone_size: -
j_call: TRBJ1-1
d_call: TRBD1

cdr3_nt: TGTGCCAGCAGCGTAAACGATTACCCCGACTATGGCTACACCTTC
cdr3_aa: CASSVNDYPDYGYTF
v_call: TRBV9
clone_size: -
j_call: TRBJ1-2
d_call: -

cdr3_nt: TGTGCCACCAGCGGAGAGAGCCGGGACAGCTACAATGAGCAGTTCTTC
cdr3_aa: CATSGESRDSYNEQFF
v_call: TRBV15
clone_size: -
j_call: TRBJ2-1
d_call: TRBD1

cdr3_nt: TGTGCCAGCAGTTTTATTCCCACAGATACGCAGTATTTT
cdr3_aa: CASSFIPTDTQYF
v_call: TRBV27
clone_size: -
j_call: TRBJ2-3
d_call: -

cdr3_nt: TGTGCCAGCAGCTTAGGGGAGACGAACACTGAAGCTTTCTTT
cdr3_aa: CASSLGETNTEAFF
v_call: TRBV7-2
clone_size: -
j_call: TRBJ1-1
d_call: -

cdr3_nt: TGTGCCAGCAGCCCAGACAGGGCAATGAACACTGAAGCTTTCTTT
cdr3_aa: CASSPDRAMNTEAFF
v_call: TRBV5-6
clone_size: -
j_call: TRBJ1-1
d_call: TRBD1

cdr3_nt: TGCAGCGTTGAAGATTCGGGGACAGGCTTCTATGGCTACACCTTC
cdr3_aa: CSVEDSGTGFYGYTF
v_call: TRBV29-1
clone_size: -
j_call: TRBJ1-2
d_call: TRBD1

cdr3_nt: TGTGCCAGTAGTCCAGGATCCTCTGGGGCCAACGTCCTGACTTTC
cdr3_aa: CASSPGSSGANVLTF
v_call: TRBV19
clone_size: -
j_call: TRBJ2-6
d_call: -

cdr3_nt: TGTGCCAGCAGCGACGGGACAGGGGGCTACGAGCAGTACTTC
cdr3_aa: CASSDGTGGYEQYF
v_call: TRBV9
clone_size: -
j_call: TRBJ2-7
d_call: TRBD1

cdr3_nt: TGTGCCAGCGGCTTACTAGCGGGGGAGCCAGATACGCAGTATTTT
cdr3_aa: CASGLLAGEPDTQYF
v_call: TRBV7-9
clone_size: -
j_call: TRBJ2-3
d_call: TRBD2

cdr3_nt: TGTGCCAGCAGTGAATTCATGACCCCTCGGGCCGGAGATACGCAGTATTTT
cdr3_aa: CASSEFMTPRAGDTQYF
v_call: TRBV6-1
clone_size: -
j_call: TRBJ2-3
d_call: -

cdr3_nt: TGTGCCAGCACCACCCCCGTCAAGGGCTGGGAGCAGTACTTC
cdr3_aa: CASTTPVKGWEQYF
v_call: TRBV5-8
clone_size: -
j_call: TRBJ2-7
d_call: -

cdr3_nt: TGTGCCAGCAGCCCCGAGGGGGGGACAGGGTACGAGCAGTACTTC
cdr3_aa: CASSPEGGTGYEQYF
v_call: TRBV9
clone_size: few
j_call: TRBJ2-7
d_call: TRBD1

cdr3_nt: TGTGCCAGCAGTCAATCGGACGAGCAGTACTTC
cdr3_aa: CASSQSDEQYF
v_call: TRBV13
clone_size: -
j_call: TRBJ2-7
d_call: -

cdr3_nt: TGTGCCAGCAGAGAAGAAGGGTATAGCAATCAGCCCCAGCATTTT
cdr3_aa: CASREEGYSNQPQHF
v_call: TRBV2
clone_size: -
j_call: TRBJ1-5
d_call: -

cdr3_nt: TGTGCCAGCAGTGAAGAGGGGTACAATGAGCAGTTCTTC
cdr3_aa: CASSEEGYNEQFF
v_call: TRBV6-4
clone_size: -
j_call: TRBJ2-1
d_call: -

cdr3_nt: TGTGCCAGCAGCTTGTCGGTCAGGGGTTACGAGCAGTACTTC
cdr3_aa: CASSLSVRGYEQYF
v_call: TRBV5-6
clone_size: -
j_call: TRBJ2-7
d_call: -

cdr3_nt: TGTGCCAGCAGCTTAGATATGGGCAAAAACATTCAGTACTTC
cdr3_aa: CASSLDMGKNIQYF
v_call: TRBV7-9
clone_size: -
j_call: TRBJ2-4
d_call: -

cdr3_nt: TGTGCCAGTAGTACCATCGTGGTGAACACCGGGGAGCTGTTTTTT
cdr3_aa: CASSTIVVNTGELFF
v_call: TRBV19
clone_size: -
j_call: TRBJ2-2
d_call: -

cdr3_nt: TGCAGCGTTGAAGATCAAAGCAGGGACAACCAGCCCCAGCATTTT
cdr3_aa: CSVEDQSRDNQPQHF
v_call: TRBV29-1
clone_size: -
j_call: TRBJ1-5
d_call: -

cdr3_nt: TGTGCCAGCAGTGAAGGAACAGGGTACGTTGTGGAGACCCAGTACTTC
cdr3_aa: CASSEGTGYVVETQYF
v_call: TRBV6-1
clone_size: -
j_call: TRBJ2-5
d_call: -

cdr3_nt: TGTGCCAGCAGTGAAGAGACAGGGGGCACTGAAGCTTTCTTT
cdr3_aa: CASSEETGGTEAFF
v_call: TRBV2
clone_size: -
j_call: TRBJ1-1
d_call: TRBD1

cdr3_nt: TGCGCCAGCAGTGGGCAACAGGGTCAGATCCTTTATGATGAGCAGTTCTTC
cdr3_aa: CASSGQQGQILYDEQFF
v_call: TRBV10-2
clone_size: -
j_call: TRBJ2-1
d_call: -

cdr3_nt: TGTGCCAGCAGTGATCCCAGTTACAATGAGCAGTTCTTC
cdr3_aa: CASSDPSYNEQFF
v_call: TRBV25-1
clone_size: -
j_call: TRBJ2-1
d_call: -

cdr3_nt: TGTGCCAGCAGCTCACAGGGATTCACTGAAGCTTTCTTT
cdr3_aa: CASSSQGFTEAFF
v_call: TRBV13
clone_size: few
j_call: TRBJ1-1
d_call: -

cdr3_nt: TGTGCCAGCGCCGACAGCCGAGACGTTGGCTACACCTTC
cdr3_aa: CASADSRDVGYTF
v_call: TRBV7-9
clone_size: -
j_call: TRBJ1-2
d_call: -

cdr3_nt: TGTGCCAGCAGTTACAGTGCAGGGAGCTCCTACGAGCAGTACTTC
cdr3_aa: CASSYSAGSSYEQYF
v_call: TRBV6-6
clone_size: -
j_call: TRBJ2-7
d_call: -

cdr3_nt: TGTGCCAGCAGCGAAATAGGGACCGAGACTAGCGGAGACATTCAGTACTTC
cdr3_aa: CASSEIGTETSGDIQYF
v_call: TRBV4-2
clone_size: -
j_call: TRBJ2-4
d_call: TRBD2

cdr3_nt: TGTGCCAGTAGTATAGGTGCTAGCGGCTACAATGAGCAGTTCTTC
cdr3_aa: CASSIGASGYNEQFF
v_call: TRBV19
clone_size: -
j_call: TRBJ2-1
d_call: TRBD2

cdr3_nt: TGTGCCAGCAGCTTGGGCGTCCCCGTCTCTGGAAACACCATATATTTT
cdr3_aa: CASSLGVPVSGNTIYF
v_call: TRBV11-3
clone_size: -
j_call: TRBJ1-3
d_call: -

cdr3_nt: TGTGCCAGCAGTCTTCTGGGACCACACACCGGGGAGCTGTTTTTT
cdr3_aa: CASSLLGPHTGELFF
v_call: TRBV6-5
clone_size: -
j_call: TRBJ2-2
d_call: -

cdr3_nt: TGTGCCAGCAGCTTGTCCGGCTCCTACAATGAGCAGTTCTTC
cdr3_aa: CASSLSGSYNEQFF
v_call: TRBV5-6
clone_size: once
j_call: TRBJ2-1
d_call: -

cdr3_nt: TGCGCCAGCAGCCACCCGGGAACCTACGAGCAGTACTTC
cdr3_aa: CASSHPGTYEQYF
v_call: TRBV4-1
clone_size: -
j_call: TRBJ2-7
d_call: -

cdr3_nt: TGTGCCAGCAGCTTAGGGGCGGGACCTTACGAGCAGTACTTC
cdr3_aa: CASSLGAGPYEQYF
v_call: TRBV7-9
clone_size: -
j_call: TRBJ2-7
d_call: -

cdr3_nt: TGTGCCAGCAGTTACTCTAGGGGGGCCTACGAGCAGTACTTC
cdr3_aa: CASSYSRGAYEQYF
v_call: TRBV6-5
clone_size: -
j_call: TRBJ2-7
d_call: -

cdr3_nt: TGCGCCAGCAGCCAACCCCTTCCGGGACAGGGTCAACTCTATGGCTACACCTTC
cdr3_aa: CASSQPLPGQGQLYGYTF
v_call: TRBV4-1
clone_size: -
j_call: TRBJ1-2
d_call: TRBD1

cdr3_nt: TGTGCCAGCAGCTTAGAAAGCGGGACTTACGAGCAGTACTTC
cdr3_aa: CASSLESGTYEQYF
v_call: TRBV7-6
clone_size: -
j_call: TRBJ2-7
d_call: TRBD2

cdr3_nt: TGTGCCAGCAGCCAATACCCCGGGACTACCACAGATACGCAGTATTTT
cdr3_aa: CASSQYPGTTTDTQYF
v_call: TRBV4-2
clone_size: -
j_call: TRBJ2-3
d_call: TRBD2

cdr3_nt: TGTGCCAGCAGTTTTAGTCACAGGGTCTACGAGCAGTACTTC
cdr3_aa: CASSFSHRVYEQYF
v_call: TRBV27
clone_size: -
j_call: TRBJ2-7
d_call: -

cdr3_nt: TGTGCCTGGAGCCCTTTCACCTACGAGCAGTACTTC
cdr3_aa: CAWSPFTYEQYF
v_call: TRBV30
clone_size: -
j_call: TRBJ2-7
d_call: -